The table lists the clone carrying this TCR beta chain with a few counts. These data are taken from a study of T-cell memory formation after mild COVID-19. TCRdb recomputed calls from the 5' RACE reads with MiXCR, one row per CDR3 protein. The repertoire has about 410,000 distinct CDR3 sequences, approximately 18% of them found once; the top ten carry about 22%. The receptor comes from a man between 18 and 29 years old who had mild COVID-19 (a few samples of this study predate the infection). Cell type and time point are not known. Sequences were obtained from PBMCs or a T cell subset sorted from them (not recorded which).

CDR3 nucleotide sequence: TGTGCCAGCAGCCCTGACAGGGGTAGTGGCTACACCTTC. It yields the protein CASSPDRGSGYTF. The chain joins TRBV7-3 to TRBJ1-2; 8 nucleotides match TRBD1. The CDR3 consists of 13 residues. CDR1 is SGHTA and CDR2 is FQGTGA in the germline V gene. V lost 5 bases and J lost 7; bases outside the gene matches: 6.